The entry below describes one TCR beta chain. The antigen is undetermined. Data came from immunoSEQ multiplex PCR; TCRdb stores just in-frame clones and leaves some out. The table has roughly 30,000 clones, about 70% seen once. This sample was included in a study of STAT5B mutations in CD4+ large granular lymphocyte leukemia. Study observations and caveats: Patient CD4-sorted repertoires looked more clonal than healthy CD4+ repertoires, even without putative leukemic clones. Compared with healthy controls (2/35), patient top clones favored TRBV06 (8/27).

CDR3 size: 15 residues. V was cut by 1 base and J by 6 bases, with 15 bases left in between. Germline V gene lookup returns CDR1 SEHNR and CDR2 FQNEAQ (reference sequence). The rearrangement uses TRBV7-9 and TRBJ1-2; possibly TRBD1 for D (5 bases). The sample was CD4+ T cells from blood buffy coats. This receptor was taken from a human donor in good health. The CDR3 spells CASSLVFPGGDGYTF. The CDR3 DNA is TGTGCCAGCAGCTTAGTTTTCCCGGGGGGTGATGGCTACACCTTC.